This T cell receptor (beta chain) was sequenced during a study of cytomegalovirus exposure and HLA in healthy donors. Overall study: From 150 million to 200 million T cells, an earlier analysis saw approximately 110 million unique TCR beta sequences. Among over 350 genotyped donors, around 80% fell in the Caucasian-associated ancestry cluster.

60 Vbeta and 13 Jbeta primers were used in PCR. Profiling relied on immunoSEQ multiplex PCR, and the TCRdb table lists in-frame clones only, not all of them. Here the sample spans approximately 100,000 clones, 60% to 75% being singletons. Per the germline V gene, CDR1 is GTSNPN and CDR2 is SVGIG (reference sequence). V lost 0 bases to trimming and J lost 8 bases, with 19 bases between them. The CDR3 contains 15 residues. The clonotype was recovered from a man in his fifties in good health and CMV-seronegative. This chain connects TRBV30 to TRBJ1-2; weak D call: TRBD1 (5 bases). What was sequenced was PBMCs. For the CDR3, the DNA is TGTGCCTGGAGTGTAACGGGGGACGGAGGAGGCGGCTACACCTTC. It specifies CAWSVTGDGGGGYTF.